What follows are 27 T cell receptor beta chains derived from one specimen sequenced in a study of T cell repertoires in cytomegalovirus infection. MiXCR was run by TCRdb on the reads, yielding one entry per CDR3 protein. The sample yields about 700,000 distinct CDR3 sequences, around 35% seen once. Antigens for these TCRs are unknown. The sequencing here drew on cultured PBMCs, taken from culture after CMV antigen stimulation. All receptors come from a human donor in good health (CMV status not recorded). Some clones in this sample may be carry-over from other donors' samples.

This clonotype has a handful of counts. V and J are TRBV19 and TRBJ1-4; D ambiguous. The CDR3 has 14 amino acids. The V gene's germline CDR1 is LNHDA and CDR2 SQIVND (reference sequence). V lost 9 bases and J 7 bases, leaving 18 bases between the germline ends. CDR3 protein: CASIKLGQSEKLFF. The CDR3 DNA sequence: TGTGCCAGCATTAAACTCGGCCAAAGTGAAAAACTGTTTTTT.

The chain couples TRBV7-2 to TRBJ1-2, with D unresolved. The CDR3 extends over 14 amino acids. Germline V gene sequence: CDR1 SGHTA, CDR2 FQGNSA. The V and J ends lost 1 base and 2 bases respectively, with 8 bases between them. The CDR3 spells CASSLGRPNYGYTF. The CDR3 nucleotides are TGTGCCAGCAGCTTAGGTCGTCCGAACTATGGCTACACCTTC. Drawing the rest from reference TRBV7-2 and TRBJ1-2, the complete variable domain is GAGVSQSPSNKVTEKGKDVELRCDPISGHTALYWYRQSLGQGLEFLIYFQGNSAPDKSGLPSDRFSAERTGGSVSTLTIQRTQQEDSAVYLCASSLGRPNYGYTFGSGTRLTVV.

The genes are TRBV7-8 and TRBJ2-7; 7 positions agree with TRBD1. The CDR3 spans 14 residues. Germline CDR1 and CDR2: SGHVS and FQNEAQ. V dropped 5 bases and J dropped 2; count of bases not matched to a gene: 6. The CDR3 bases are TGTGCCAGCAGCCTTGGACAGGTTCCCTACGAGCAGTACTTC. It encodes CASSLGQVPYEQYF.

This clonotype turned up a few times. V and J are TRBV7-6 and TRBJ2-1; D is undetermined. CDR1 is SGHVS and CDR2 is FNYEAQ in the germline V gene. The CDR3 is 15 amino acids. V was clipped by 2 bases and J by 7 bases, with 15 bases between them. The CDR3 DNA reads TGTGCCAGCAGCTTAAGTTCGGACGGTAAAAATGAGCAGTTCTTC. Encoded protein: CASSLSSDGKNEQFF.

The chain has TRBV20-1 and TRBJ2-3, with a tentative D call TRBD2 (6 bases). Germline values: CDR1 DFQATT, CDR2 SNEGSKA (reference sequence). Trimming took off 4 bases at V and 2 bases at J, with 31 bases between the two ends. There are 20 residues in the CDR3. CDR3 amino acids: CSATLPWGSRDLEYTDTQYF. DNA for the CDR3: TGCAGTGCTACTCTCCCCTGGGGGTCGCGGGATCTGGAATACACAGATACGCAGTATTTT.

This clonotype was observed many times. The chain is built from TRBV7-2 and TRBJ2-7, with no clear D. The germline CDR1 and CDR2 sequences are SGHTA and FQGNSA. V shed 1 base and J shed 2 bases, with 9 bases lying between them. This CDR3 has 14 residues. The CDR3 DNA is TGTGCCAGCAGCTTAGGACGCATCCCCTACGAGCAGTACTTC. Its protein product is CASSLGRIPYEQYF.

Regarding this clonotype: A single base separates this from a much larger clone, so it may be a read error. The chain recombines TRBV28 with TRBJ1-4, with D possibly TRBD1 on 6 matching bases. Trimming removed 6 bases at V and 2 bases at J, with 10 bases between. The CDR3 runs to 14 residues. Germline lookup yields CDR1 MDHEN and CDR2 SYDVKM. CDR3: CASSDDRTNEKLFF. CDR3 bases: TGTGCCAGCAGCGACGACAGGACTAATGAAAAACTGTTTTTT.

The CDR3 DNA is TGTGCCAGCAGCCAACTCGGGGGGGGCTCCTACAATGAGCAGTTCTTC. It codes for CASSQLGGGSYNEQFF. The chain links TRBV6-8 to TRBJ2-1; the match to TRBD2 covers 8 bases. This CDR3 is 16 amino acids long. V was clipped by 6 bases and J by 0 bases; unmatched bases: 7. In germline, CDR1 is MNHGY, CDR2 SAAAGT.

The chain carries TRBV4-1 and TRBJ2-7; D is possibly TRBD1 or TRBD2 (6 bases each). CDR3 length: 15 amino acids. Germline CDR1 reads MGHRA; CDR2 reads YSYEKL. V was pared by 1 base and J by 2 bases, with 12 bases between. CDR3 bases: TGCGCCAGCAGCCAAGTCGGGGGCAGCACCTACGAGCAGTACTTC. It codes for CASSQVGGSTYEQYF.

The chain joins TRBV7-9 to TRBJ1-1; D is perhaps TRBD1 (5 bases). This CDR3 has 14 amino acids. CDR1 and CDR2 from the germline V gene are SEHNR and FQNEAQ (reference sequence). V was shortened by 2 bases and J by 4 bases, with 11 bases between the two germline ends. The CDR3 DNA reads TGTGCCAGCAGCTTATACGACAGAGGCACTGAAGCTTTCTTT. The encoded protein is CASSLYDRGTEAFF.

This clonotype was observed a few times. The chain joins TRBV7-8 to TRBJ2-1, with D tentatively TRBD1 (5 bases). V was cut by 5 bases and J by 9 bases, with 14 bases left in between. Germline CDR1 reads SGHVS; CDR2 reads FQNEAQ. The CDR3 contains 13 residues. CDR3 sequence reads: CASSKTVWVEQFF. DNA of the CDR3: TGTGCCAGCAGCAAGACAGTCTGGGTTGAGCAGTTCTTC.

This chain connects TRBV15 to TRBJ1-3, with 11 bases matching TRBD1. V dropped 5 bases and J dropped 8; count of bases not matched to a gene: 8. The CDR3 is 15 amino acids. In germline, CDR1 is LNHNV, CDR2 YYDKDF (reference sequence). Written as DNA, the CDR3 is TGTGCCACCAGCCCCCGGGACAGGGGGTTCGACACCATATATTTT. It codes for CATSPRDRGFDTIYF.

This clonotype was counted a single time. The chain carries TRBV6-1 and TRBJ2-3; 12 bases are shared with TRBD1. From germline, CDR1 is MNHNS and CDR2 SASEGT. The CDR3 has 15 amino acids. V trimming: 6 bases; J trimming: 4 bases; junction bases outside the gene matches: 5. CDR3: CASSAGTGGPDTQYF. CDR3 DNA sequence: TGTGCCAGCAGCGCCGGGACAGGGGGCCCAGATACGCAGTATTTT.

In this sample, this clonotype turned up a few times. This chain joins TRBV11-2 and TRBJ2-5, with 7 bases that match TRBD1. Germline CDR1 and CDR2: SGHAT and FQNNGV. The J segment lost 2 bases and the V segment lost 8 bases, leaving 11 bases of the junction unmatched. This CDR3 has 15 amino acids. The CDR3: CASSGTALGQETQYF. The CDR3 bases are TGTGCCAGCTCCGGGACAGCACTAGGGCAAGAGACCCAGTACTTC.

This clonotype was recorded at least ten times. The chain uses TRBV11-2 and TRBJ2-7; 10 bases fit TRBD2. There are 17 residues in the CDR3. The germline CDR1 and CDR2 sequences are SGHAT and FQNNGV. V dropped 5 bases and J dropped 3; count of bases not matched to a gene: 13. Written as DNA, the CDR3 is TGTGCCAGCAGCCCGCTAGCGGGAGCCAACACATTCTACGAGCAGTACTTC. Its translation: CASSPLAGANTFYEQYF.

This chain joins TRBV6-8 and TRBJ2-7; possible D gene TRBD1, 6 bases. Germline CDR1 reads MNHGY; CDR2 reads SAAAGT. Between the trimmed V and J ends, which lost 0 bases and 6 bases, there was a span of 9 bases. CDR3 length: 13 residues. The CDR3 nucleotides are TGTGCCAGCAGTTACTCGGTAGGGGGCGAGCAGTACTTC. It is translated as CASSYSVGGEQYF.

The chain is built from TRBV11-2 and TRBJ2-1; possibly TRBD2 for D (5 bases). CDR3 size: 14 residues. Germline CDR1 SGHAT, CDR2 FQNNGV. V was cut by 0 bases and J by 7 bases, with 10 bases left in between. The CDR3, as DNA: TGTGCCAGCAGCTTAGATGGGAGATTTAATGAGCAGTTCTTC. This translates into CASSLDGRFNEQFF. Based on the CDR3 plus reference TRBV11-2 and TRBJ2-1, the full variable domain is EAGVAQSPRYKIIEKRQSVAFWCNPISGHATLYWYQQILGQGPKLLIQFQNNGVVDDSQLPKDRFSAERLKGVDSTLKIQPAKLEDSAVYLCASSLDGRFNEQFFGPGTRLTVL.

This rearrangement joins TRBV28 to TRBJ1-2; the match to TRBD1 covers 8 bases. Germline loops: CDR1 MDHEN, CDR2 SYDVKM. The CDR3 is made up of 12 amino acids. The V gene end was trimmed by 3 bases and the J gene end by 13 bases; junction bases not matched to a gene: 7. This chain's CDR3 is CASSFQGANSTF. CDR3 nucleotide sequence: TGTGCCAGCAGTTTCCAGGGGGCAAATAGCACCTTC.

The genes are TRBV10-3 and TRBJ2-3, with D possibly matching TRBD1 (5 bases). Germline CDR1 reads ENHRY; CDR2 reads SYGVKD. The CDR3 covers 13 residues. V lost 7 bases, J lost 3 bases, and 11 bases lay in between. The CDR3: CAITGQGTDTQYF. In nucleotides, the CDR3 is TGTGCCATCACCGGGCAGGGAACAGATACGCAGTATTTT.

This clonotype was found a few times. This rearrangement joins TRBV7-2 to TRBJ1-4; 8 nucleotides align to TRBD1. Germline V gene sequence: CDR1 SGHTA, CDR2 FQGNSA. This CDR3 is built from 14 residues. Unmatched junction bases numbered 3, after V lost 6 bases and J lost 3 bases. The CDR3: CASRRQGPNEKLFF. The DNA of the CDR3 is TGTGCCAGCAGGCGACAGGGGCCTAATGAAAAACTGTTTTTT. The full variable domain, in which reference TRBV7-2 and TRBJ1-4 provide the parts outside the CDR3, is GAGVSQSPSNKVTEKGKDVELRCDPISGHTALYWYRQSLGQGLEFLIYFQGNSAPDKSGLPSDRFSAERTGGSVSTLTIQRTQQEDSAVYLCASRRQGPNEKLFFGSGTQLSVL.

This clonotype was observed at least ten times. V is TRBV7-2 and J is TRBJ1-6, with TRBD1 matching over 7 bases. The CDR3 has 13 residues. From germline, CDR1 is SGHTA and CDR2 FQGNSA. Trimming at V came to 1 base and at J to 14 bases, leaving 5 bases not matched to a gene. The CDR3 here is CASSLVQGGTLHF. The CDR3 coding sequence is TGTGCCAGCAGCTTAGTGCAGGGGGGTACCCTCCACTTT.

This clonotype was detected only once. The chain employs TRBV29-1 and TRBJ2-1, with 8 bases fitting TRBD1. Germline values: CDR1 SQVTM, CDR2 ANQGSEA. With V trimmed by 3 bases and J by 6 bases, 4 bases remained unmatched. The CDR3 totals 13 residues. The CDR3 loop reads CSVDSGTGNEQFF. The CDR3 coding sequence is TGCAGCGTTGATTCAGGGACAGGCAATGAGCAGTTCTTC.

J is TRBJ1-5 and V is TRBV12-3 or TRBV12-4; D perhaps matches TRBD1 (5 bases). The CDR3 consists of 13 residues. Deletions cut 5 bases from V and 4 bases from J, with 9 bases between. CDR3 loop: CASSAGGNQPQHF. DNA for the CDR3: TGTGCCAGCAGTGCCGGGGGGAATCAGCCCCAGCATTTT.

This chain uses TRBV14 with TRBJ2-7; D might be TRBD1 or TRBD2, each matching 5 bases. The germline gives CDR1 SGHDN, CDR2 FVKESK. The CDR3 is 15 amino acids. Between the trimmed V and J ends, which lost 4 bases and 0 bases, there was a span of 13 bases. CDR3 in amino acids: CASSRLGTVSYEQYF. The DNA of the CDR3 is TGTGCCAGCAGCCGATTAGGGACGGTCTCCTACGAGCAGTACTTC. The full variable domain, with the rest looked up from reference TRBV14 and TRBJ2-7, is EAGVTQFPSHSVIEKGQTVTLRCDPISGHDNLYWYRRVMGKEIKFLLHFVKESKQDESGMPNNRFLAERTGGTYSTLKVQPAELEDSGVYFCASSRLGTVSYEQYFGPGTRLTVT.

The CDR3 sequence: CASSPKTGDEQYF. For the CDR3, the DNA is TGTGCCAGCAGTCCTAAGACAGGGGACGAGCAGTACTTC. The chain employs TRBV12-3 or TRBV12-4 and TRBJ2-7, with 8 bases identical to TRBD1. This CDR3 is 13 amino acids long. Germline trimming cut 5 bases from V and 5 bases from J; bases unmatched to any gene: 5.

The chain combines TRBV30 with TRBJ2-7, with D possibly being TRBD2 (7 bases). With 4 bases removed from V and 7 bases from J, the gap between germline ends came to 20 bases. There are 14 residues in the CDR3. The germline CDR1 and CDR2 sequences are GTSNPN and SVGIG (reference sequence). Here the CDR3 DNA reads TGTGCCTGGAAGCAGACAGGAGGGGGGGATGAGCAGTACTTC. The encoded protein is CAWKQTGGGDEQYF.

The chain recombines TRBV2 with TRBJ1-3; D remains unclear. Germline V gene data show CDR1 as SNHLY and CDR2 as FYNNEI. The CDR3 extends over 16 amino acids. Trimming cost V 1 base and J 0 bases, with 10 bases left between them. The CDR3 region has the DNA TGTGCCAGCAGTGAAGAAATACCCTACTCTGGAAACACCATATATTTT. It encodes CASSEEIPYSGNTIYF.